The 8 T cell receptor beta chains in this list originate from one sample, sequenced in a study of OX40 agonist ivuxolimab in advanced cancers. TCRdb's copy holds only in-frame clones and misses some; the assay was immunoSEQ multiplex PCR. The sample carries tens of thousands of clones, around four fifths recorded once. The sequencing here drew on CD4+ or CD8+ T cells sorted from blood, taken in a trial of the OX40 agonist ivuxolimab. The source is an adult with an advanced solid tumor such as melanoma, head and neck, liver or kidney cancer.

The V and J genes are TRBV12-2 and TRBJ2-7; the D call of TRBD1 is as the table states it, not checked on the DNA. TRBV12-2 is an annotated pseudogene. The CDR3 consists of 14 residues. CDR3 protein: CASRLRDSSYEQYV. CDR3 nucleotide sequence: TGTGCAAGTCGCCTCCGGGACAGTTCCTACGAGCAGTACGTC.

The chain employs TRBV2 and TRBJ1-4; 7 positions match TRBD1. The CDR3 has 13 residues. The ends lost 5 bases at V and 6 bases at J; junction bases unmatched: 3. Germline values: CDR1 SNHLY, CDR2 FYNNEI. For the CDR3, the DNA is TGTGCCAGCAGTTCCGACAGGGATGAAAAACTGTTTTTT. Translation: CASSSDRDEKLFF.

This CDR3 is CASSQGQGVLRYEQYF. The CDR3 coding sequence is TGTGCCAGCAGCCAGGGACAGGGGGTCCTCCGCTACGAGCAGTACTTC. V and J are TRBV7-6 and TRBJ2-7, with TRBD1 identical over 11 bases. After removal of 5 bases from V and 3 bases from J, the junction contained 9 bases not matched to a gene. The CDR3 runs 16 residues. Germline-derived CDR1 and CDR2 are SGHVS and FNYEAQ.

The chain is built from TRBV6-1 and TRBJ1-2; weak D call: TRBD1 (6 bases). The germline V gene encodes CDR1 MNHNS and CDR2 SASEGT. This CDR3 is 13 amino acids long. The germline V and J ends were trimmed by 6 bases and 5 bases, with 13 bases remaining between them. The CDR3 nucleotides are TGTGCCAGCAGACCGGGACAATTTTATGGCTACACCTTC. The encoded protein is CASRPGQFYGYTF.

The table lists this clone with a few counts. The CDR3 coding sequence is TGTGCCAGTAGTATGCCCAGGATGCGTTCACCCCTCCACTTT. This codes for CASSMPRMRSPLHF. This chain connects TRBV19 to TRBJ1-6, with unresolved D. The CDR3 extends over 14 amino acids. Germline CDR1 reads LNHDA; CDR2 reads SQIVND (reference sequence). The V gene lost 3 bases and the J gene lost 9 bases, with 12 bases spanning the gap.

V is TRBV5-4 and J is TRBJ1-2; D is undetermined. V lost 0 bases to trimming and J lost 3 bases, with 9 bases between them. From germline, CDR1 is SGHNT and CDR2 YYREEE (reference sequence). This CDR3 region has 14 residues. Here the CDR3 reads CASSLVSIDYGYTF. DNA of the CDR3: TGTGCCAGCAGCTTGGTATCCATAGACTATGGCTACACCTTC. The full variable domain, its missing parts supplied by reference TRBV5-4 and TRBJ1-2, is ETGVTQSPTHLIKTRGQQVTLRCSSQSGHNTVSWYQQALGQGPQFIFQYYREEENGRGNFPPRFSGLQFPNYSSELNVNALELDDSALYLCASSLVSIDYGYTFGSGTRLTVV.

The J gene is TRBJ1-1, the V gene TRBV11-2, with D hard to call. V gave up 5 bases and J gave up 0 bases, with 7 bases separating them. This CDR3 is built from 13 residues. The V gene's germline CDR1 is SGHAT and CDR2 FQNNGV. The CDR3 loop reads CASSPGMNTEAFF. CDR3 DNA: TGTGCCAGCAGCCCCGGAATGAACACTGAAGCTTTCTTT.

This sequence joins TRBV18 and TRBJ1-1, with D perhaps matching TRBD1 (6 bases). Germline values: CDR1 KGHSH, CDR2 LQKENI. V was clipped by 6 bases and J by 0 bases, with 11 bases between them. CDR3 size: 14 residues. The CDR3: CASSRDTMNTEAFF. DNA of the CDR3: TGTGCCAGCTCCCGGGACACGATGAACACTGAAGCTTTCTTT. Looking up the rest from reference TRBV18 and TRBJ1-1 gives the full variable domain: NAGVMQNPRHLVRRRGQEARLRCSPMKGHSHVYWYRQLPEEGLKFMVYLQKENIIDESGMPKERFSAEFPKEGPSILRIQQVVRGDSAAYFCASSRDTMNTEAFFGQGTRLTVV.